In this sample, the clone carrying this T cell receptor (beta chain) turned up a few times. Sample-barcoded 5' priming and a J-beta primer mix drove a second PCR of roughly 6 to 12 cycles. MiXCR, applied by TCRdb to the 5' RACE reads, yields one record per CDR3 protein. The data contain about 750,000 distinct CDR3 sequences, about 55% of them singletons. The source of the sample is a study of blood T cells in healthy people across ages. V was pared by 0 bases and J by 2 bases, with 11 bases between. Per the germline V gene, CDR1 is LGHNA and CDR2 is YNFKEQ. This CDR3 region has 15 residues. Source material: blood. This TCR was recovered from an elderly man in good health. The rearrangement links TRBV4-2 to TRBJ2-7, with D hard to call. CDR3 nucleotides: TGTGCCAGCAGCCAAGATCTCAACTCCCCCTACGAGCAGTACTTC. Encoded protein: CASSQDLNSPYEQYF.